Presented here are 20 T cell receptor beta chains from one specimen sequenced in a study of response to subunit inactivated influenza vaccine. A single record per CDR3 protein comes from TCRdb applying MiXCR to the RT-PCR reads. The data show approximately 570,000 distinct CDR3 sequences, with around 8% seen just once and approximately 13% held by the top ten. The starting material was PBMCs from blood, obtained approximately 25 months after vaccination. These receptors all come from a man between 50 and 69 years old who received an inactivated influenza vaccine.

This clonotype was observed at least ten times. The V gene is TRBV29-1, the J gene TRBJ2-1; D possibly corresponds to TRBD2 (5 bases). The germline V and J ends were trimmed by 5 bases and 5 bases, with 16 bases remaining between them. Germline CDR1 and CDR2: SQVTM and ANQGSEA. The CDR3 has 14 residues. DNA of the CDR3: TGCAGCGTTTCTAGCAAATTGAGGGACAATGAGCAGTTCTTC. Translated, it gives CSVSSKLRDNEQFF.

This clonotype occurred a few times. The V call is TRBV3-1, the J call TRBJ2-5; TRBD2 aligns across 9 bases. The CDR3 has 15 amino acids. Germline V gene data show CDR1 as LGHDT and CDR2 as YNNKEL (reference sequence). J was trimmed by 4 bases and V by 1 base; bases with no gene match: 4. The CDR3 DNA is TGTGCCAGCAGCCAAGTTAGCGGGAGAGGAGAGACCCAGTACTTC. Protein: CASSQVSGRGETQYF.

As regards this clonotype: A read error may explain this, as a much larger clone is one base away. The chain carries TRBV6-2 or TRBV6-3 and TRBJ2-7; TRBD2 agrees at 8 bases. Germline assignment: CDR1 MNHEY and CDR2 SVGEGT. There are 13 residues in the CDR3. V was pared by 8 bases and J by 0 bases, with 3 bases of the junction left unmatched. Written as DNA, the CDR3 is TGTGCCAGCGCCCGGGGGGGCTCCTACGAGCAGTACTTC. It yields the protein CASARGGSYEQYF.

The V call is TRBV5-1, the J call TRBJ2-3; no reliable D call. With 0 bases removed from V and 2 bases from J, the gap between germline ends came to 7 bases. Looked up from germline, CDR1 is SGHRS and CDR2 is YFSETQ. This CDR3 has 14 residues. The CDR3 nucleotides read TGCGCCAGCAGCTTGGGGGCGACCACAGATACGCAGTATTTT. This gives the protein CASSLGATTDTQYF.

The table lists this clonotype with a few counts. The chain combines TRBV9 with TRBJ1-5; the match to TRBD1 covers 8 bases. The germline V gene has CDR1 SGDLS and CDR2 YYNGEE. J gave up 1 base and V 7 bases, and 4 bases lay outside the gene matches. This CDR3 contains 14 residues. The CDR3 DNA follows: TGTGCCAGCGGACAGGGAAACAGCAATCAGCCCCAGCATTTT. It yields the protein CASGQGNSNQPQHF.

The genes are TRBV3-1 and TRBJ2-1; either TRBD1 or TRBD2 may supply D (5 bases each). Trimming took off 8 bases at V and 7 bases at J, with 9 bases between the two ends. This CDR3 comprises 11 residues. Germline values: CDR1 LGHDT, CDR2 YNNKEL (reference sequence). CDR3 DNA: TGTGCCAGCCGGGGCTGGAATGAGCAGTTCTTC. It specifies CASRGWNEQFF.

The CDR3 coding sequence is TGCGCCAGCAGCCCGGGGACTAGTGGGACTGAGCAGTTCTTC. It codes for CASSPGTSGTEQFF. V and J are TRBV5-1 and TRBJ2-1, with TRBD2 identical over 8 bases. The CDR3 length is 14 residues. Losses at the gene ends were 4 bases for V and 9 bases for J; bases not matched to a gene: 9. In germline, CDR1 is SGHRS, CDR2 YFSETQ.

This clonotype has only a few counts. The chain is built from TRBV10-3 and TRBJ2-7; D remains ambiguous. Trimming left V 4 bases short and J 1 base short, with 8 bases between. CDR3 length: 13 amino acids. Germline loops: CDR1 ENHRY, CDR2 SYGVKD. CDR3 DNA: TGTGCCATCAGTGGGGCTCAATCCTACGAGCAGTACTTC. Translated: CAISGAQSYEQYF.

The rearrangement joins TRBV5-1 to TRBJ2-3, with D possibly being TRBD2 (5 bases). The CDR3 has 13 residues. V lost 4 bases and J lost 9, with 15 bases in between. Germline lookup yields CDR1 SGHRS and CDR2 YFSETQ. In DNA, the CDR3 is TGCGCCAGCAGCCCCCTCCCCGGGGAGACGCAGTATTTT. The encoded protein is CASSPLPGETQYF.

A few counts support this clonotype. The chain uses TRBV2 and TRBJ2-3; no clear D gene. The CDR3 length is 12 residues. Germline CDR1 SNHLY, CDR2 FYNNEI. V was cut by 7 bases and J by 6 bases, with 11 bases left in between. Here the CDR3 reads CASNRVRDTQYF. CDR3 coding DNA: TGTGCCAGCAATAGGGTCCGCGATACGCAGTATTTT.

This clonotype was observed a handful of times. This rearrangement joins TRBV2 to TRBJ2-2, with 10 positions matching TRBD1. Trimming took 8 bases from V and 7 from J; bases not matched to a gene: 10. CDR3 size: 15 residues. From germline, CDR1 is SNHLY and CDR2 FYNNEI. The CDR3 nucleotides are TGTGCCAGCCGGAGGACAGGGGGGATGGTCGGGGAGCTGTTTTTT. It is translated as CASRRTGGMVGELFF.

At least ten counts were recorded for this clonotype. The chain uses TRBV6-2 or TRBV6-3 and TRBJ1-5; possible D gene TRBD1, 5 bases. With 4 bases removed from V and 3 bases from J, the gap between germline ends came to 10 bases. Germline assignment: CDR1 MNHEY and CDR2 SVGEGT. This CDR3 spans 14 amino acids. CDR3 sequence (DNA): TGTGCCAGCAGTTGGGACGTCTACAATCAGCCCCAGCATTTT. Translating it yields CASSWDVYNQPQHF.

This clonotype was recorded at least ten times. V and J are TRBV5-1 and TRBJ2-7; D gene unclear. The germline V gene has CDR1 SGHRS and CDR2 YFSETQ. The CDR3 extends over 15 amino acids. The germline V and J ends were trimmed by 2 bases and 3 bases, with 15 bases remaining between them. For the CDR3, the DNA is TGCGCCAGCAGCTTCTCAGGAGTCTCGGGCTACGAGCAGTACTTC. It is translated as CASSFSGVSGYEQYF.

This clonotype came up many times. DNA for the CDR3: TGTGCCACCAGTGACCCGCAGGGAAGGTTGGATGAGCAGTTCTTC. Translation: CATSDPQGRLDEQFF. This chain uses TRBV24-1 with TRBJ2-1, with TRBD1 as a possible D gene (5 bases). Trimming took 4 bases from V and 8 from J, leaving 17 bases between them. CDR3 length: 15 amino acids. Germline V gene data show CDR1 as KGHDR and CDR2 as SFDVKD.

The chain links TRBV5-1 to TRBJ2-2; no clear D gene. The CDR3 is 15 residues long. Germline loops: CDR1 SGHRS, CDR2 YFSETQ. Trimming removed 5 bases at V and 0 bases at J, with 11 bases between. In DNA, the CDR3 is TGCGCCAGCAGGGGGAATCCGACGAACACCGGGGAGCTGTTTTTT. The encoded protein is CASRGNPTNTGELFF.

This sequence joins TRBV2 and TRBJ2-3, with 7 nucleotides matching TRBD2. Unmatched junction bases numbered 6, after V lost 4 bases and J lost 2 bases. The germline gives CDR1 SNHLY, CDR2 FYNNEI. CDR3 length: 15 residues. Here the CDR3 DNA reads TGTGCCAGCAGTGGCCGGGGAGGGAACACAGATACGCAGTATTTT. Translating it yields CASSGRGGNTDTQYF.

The chain employs TRBV12-3 or TRBV12-4 and TRBJ1-5; 7 bases are shared with TRBD1. This CDR3 contains 15 residues. V shed 4 bases and J 2 bases; nucleotides not matched to a gene: 5. CDR3 amino acids: CASSWVGGGNQPQHF. CDR3 nucleotide sequence: TGTGCCAGCAGTTGGGTAGGGGGCGGCAATCAGCCCCAGCATTTT.

This chain uses TRBV10-2 with TRBJ2-7; 8 bases are a match to TRBD2. Germline V lookup: CDR1 WSHSY, CDR2 SAAADI. The CDR3 covers 13 residues. After removal of 10 bases from V and 7 bases from J, the junction contained 12 bases not matched to a gene. CDR3 sequence reads: CATGRAGVGEQYF. The CDR3 coding sequence is TGCGCCACCGGACGAGCGGGAGTGGGGGAGCAGTACTTC.

The rearrangement uses TRBV10-3 and TRBJ1-4; D may be TRBD1 (5 bases). Germline V gene lookup returns CDR1 ENHRY and CDR2 SYGVKD. There are 16 residues in the CDR3. The germline V and J ends were trimmed by 2 bases and 7 bases, with 17 bases remaining between them. CDR3 sequence (DNA): TGTGCCATCAGTGAGCAAACGCCCGGGGCGGGTGAAAAACTGTTTTTT. Translating it yields CAISEQTPGAGEKLFF.

This clonotype was recorded many times. V and J are TRBV20-1 and TRBJ2-3; D might be TRBD1 or TRBD2, each matching 7 bases. CDR1 is DFQATT, CDR2 SNEGSKA, per germline (reference sequence). The V and J ends lost 7 bases and 0 bases respectively, with 26 bases between them. This CDR3 has 18 amino acids. For the CDR3, the DNA is TGCAGTGTTCGCGCCATAAAACTGCAGGGGGGGAGCACAGATACGCAGTATTTT. Protein sequence: CSVRAIKLQGGSTDTQYF.